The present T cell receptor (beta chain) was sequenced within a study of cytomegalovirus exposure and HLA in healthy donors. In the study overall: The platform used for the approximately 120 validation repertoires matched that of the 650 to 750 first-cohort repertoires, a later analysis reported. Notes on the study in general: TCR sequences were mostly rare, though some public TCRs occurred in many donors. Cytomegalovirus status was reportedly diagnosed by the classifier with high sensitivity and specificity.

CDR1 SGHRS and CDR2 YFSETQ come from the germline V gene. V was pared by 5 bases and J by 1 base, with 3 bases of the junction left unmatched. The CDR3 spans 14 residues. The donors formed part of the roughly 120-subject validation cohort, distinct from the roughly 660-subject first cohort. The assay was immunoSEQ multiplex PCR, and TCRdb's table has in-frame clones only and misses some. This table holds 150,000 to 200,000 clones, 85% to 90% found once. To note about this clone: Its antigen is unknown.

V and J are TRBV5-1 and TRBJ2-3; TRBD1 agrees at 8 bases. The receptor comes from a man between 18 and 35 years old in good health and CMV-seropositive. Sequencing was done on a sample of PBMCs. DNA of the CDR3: TGCGCCAGCAGAACGGACAGGGGCACAGATACGCAGTATTTT. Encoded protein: CASRTDRGTDTQYF.